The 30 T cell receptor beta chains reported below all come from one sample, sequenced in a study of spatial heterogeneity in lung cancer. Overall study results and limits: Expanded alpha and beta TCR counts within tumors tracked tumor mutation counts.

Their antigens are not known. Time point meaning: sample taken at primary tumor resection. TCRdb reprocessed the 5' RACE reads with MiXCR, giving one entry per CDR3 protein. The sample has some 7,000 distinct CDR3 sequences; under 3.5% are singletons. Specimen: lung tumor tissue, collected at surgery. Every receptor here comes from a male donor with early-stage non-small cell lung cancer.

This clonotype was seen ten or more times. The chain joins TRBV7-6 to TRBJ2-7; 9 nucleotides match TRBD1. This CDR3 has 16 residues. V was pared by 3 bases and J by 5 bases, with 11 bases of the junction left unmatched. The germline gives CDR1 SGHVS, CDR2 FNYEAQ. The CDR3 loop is CASSFLGQGIRDEQYF. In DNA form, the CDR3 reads TGTGCCAGCAGCTTCCTAGGACAGGGGATCCGTGACGAGCAGTACTTC.

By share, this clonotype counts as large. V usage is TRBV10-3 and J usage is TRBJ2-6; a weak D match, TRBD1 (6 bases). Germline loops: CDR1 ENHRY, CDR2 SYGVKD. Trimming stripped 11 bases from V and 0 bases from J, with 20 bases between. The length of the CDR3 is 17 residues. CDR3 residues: CAARGQGIHSGANVLTF. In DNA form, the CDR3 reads TGTGCCGCCCGGGGACAAGGGATTCACTCTGGGGCCAACGTCCTGACTTTC.

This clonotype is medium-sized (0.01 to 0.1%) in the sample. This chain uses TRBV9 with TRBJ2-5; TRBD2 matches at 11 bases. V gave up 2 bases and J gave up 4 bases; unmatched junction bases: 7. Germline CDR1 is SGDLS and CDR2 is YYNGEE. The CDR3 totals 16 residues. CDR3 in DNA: TGTGCCAGCAGCGTCTTAGCGGGAGGGCCGCGAGAGACCCAGTACTTC. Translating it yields CASSVLAGGPRETQYF.

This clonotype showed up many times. Written as DNA, the CDR3 is TGTGCCATCAGTGATCAAGAGACCCAGTACTTC. Amino acids: CAISDQETQYF. The V gene is TRBV10-3, the J gene TRBJ2-5; D gene ambiguous. This CDR3 is built from 11 residues. V lost 3 bases to trimming and J lost 2 bases, with 1 base between them. Germline CDR1 ENHRY, CDR2 SYGVKD.

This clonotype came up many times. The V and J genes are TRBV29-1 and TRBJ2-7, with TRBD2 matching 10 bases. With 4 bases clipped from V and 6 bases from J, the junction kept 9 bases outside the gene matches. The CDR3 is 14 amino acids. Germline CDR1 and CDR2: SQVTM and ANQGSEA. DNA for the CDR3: TGCAGCGTTGGGGGCCTAGCGGGAGTCGGCGAGCAGTACTTC. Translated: CSVGGLAGVGEQYF.

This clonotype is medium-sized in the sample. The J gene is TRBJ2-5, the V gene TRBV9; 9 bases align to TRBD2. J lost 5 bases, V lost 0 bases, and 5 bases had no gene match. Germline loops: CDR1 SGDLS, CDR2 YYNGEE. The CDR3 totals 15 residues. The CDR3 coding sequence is TGTGCCAGCAGCGTAGGCGGGAGGGCCCGGGAGACCCAGTACTTC. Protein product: CASSVGGRARETQYF.

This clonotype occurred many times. The CDR3 region has the DNA TGTGCCAGCAGTTACTCGCTCTACGAGCAGTACTTC. This sequence encodes CASSYSLYEQYF. The chain joins TRBV6-2 or TRBV6-3 to TRBJ2-7; D gene uncertain. CDR1 is MNHEY and CDR2 is SVGEGT in the germline V gene. The CDR3 is made up of 12 amino acids. V was shortened by 0 bases and J by 3 bases, with 3 bases between the two germline ends.

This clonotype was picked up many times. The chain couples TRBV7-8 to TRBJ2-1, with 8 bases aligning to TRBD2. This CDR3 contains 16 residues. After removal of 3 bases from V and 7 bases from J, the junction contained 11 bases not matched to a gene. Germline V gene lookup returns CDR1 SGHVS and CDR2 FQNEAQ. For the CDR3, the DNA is TGTGCCAGCAGCTTCAGGCTAGCGGGTTTGGAGAATGAGCAGTTCTTC. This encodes CASSFRLAGLENEQFF.

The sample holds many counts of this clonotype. CDR3 protein: CASSSTVFPREYTIYF. In DNA form, the CDR3 reads TGTGCCAGCAGTTCCACGGTGTTTCCCCGGGAATACACCATATATTTT. This chain connects TRBV12-3 or TRBV12-4 to TRBJ1-3; the D is unclear. CDR3 size: 16 residues. The V and J ends lost 4 bases and 8 bases respectively, with 21 bases between them.

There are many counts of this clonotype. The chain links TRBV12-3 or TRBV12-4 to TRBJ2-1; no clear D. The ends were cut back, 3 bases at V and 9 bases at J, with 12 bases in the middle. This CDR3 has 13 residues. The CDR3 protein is CASSFGSYGEQFF. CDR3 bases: TGTGCCAGCAGTTTCGGCAGTTACGGTGAGCAGTTCTTC.

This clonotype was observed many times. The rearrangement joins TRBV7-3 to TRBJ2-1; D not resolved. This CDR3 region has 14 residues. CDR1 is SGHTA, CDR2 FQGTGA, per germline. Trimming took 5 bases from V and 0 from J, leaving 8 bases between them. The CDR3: CASSPDFSYNEQFF. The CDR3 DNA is TGTGCCAGCAGCCCTGACTTCTCCTACAATGAGCAGTTCTTC.

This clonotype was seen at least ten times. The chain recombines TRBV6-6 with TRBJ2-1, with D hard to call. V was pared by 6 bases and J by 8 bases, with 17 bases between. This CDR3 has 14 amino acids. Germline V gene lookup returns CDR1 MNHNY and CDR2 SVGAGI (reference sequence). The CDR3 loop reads CASSPRLIPDEQFF. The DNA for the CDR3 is TGTGCCAGCAGCCCTCGCCTGATCCCCGATGAGCAGTTCTTC.

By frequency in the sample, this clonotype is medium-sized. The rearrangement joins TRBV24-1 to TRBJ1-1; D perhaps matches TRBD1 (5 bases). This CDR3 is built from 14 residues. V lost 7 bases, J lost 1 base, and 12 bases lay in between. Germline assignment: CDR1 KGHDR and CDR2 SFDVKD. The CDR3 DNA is TGTGCCACCAGGGGGGAGGCCCAGAACACTGAAGCTTTCTTT. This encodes CATRGEAQNTEAFF.

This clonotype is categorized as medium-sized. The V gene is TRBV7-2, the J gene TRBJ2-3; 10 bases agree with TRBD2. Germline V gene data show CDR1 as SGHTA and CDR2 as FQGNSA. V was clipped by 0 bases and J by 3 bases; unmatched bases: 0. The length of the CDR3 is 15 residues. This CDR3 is CASSLASGRTDTQYF. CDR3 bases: TGTGCCAGCAGCTTAGCTAGCGGGAGGACAGATACGCAGTATTTT.

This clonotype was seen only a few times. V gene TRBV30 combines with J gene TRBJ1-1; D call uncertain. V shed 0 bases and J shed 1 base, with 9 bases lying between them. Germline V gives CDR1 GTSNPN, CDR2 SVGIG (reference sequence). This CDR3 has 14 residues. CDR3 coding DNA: TGTGCCTGGAGTGTTAGTCGGGGGAACACTGAAGCTTTCTTT. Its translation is CAWSVSRGNTEAFF. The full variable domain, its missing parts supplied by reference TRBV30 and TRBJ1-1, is SQTIHQWPATLVQPVGSPLSLECTVEGTSNPNLYWYRQAAGRGLQLLFYSVGIGQISSEVPQNLSASRPQDRQFILSSKKLLLSDSGFYLCAWSVSRGNTEAFFGQGTRLTVV.

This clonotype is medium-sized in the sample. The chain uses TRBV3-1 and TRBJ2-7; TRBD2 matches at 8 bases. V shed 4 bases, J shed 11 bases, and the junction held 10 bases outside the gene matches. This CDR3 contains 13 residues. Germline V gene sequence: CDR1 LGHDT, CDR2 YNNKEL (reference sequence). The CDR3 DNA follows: TGTGCCAGCAGCCCGCTCTCCTCGGGGGGGGAGTACTTC. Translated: CASSPLSSGGEYF.

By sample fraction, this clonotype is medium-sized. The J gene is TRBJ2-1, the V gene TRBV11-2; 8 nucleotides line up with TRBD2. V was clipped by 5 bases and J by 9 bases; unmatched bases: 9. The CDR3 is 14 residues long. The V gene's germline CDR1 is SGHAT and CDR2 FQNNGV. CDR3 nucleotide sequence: TGTGCCAGCAGCCCCAGCGGGAGCCAGGGTGAGCAGTTCTTC. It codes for CASSPSGSQGEQFF.

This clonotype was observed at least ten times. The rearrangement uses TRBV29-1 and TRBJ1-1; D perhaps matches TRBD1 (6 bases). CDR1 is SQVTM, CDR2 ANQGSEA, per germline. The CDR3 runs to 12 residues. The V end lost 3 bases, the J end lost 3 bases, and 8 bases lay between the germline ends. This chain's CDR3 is CSVDQGYTEAFF. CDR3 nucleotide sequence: TGCAGCGTTGACCAGGGGTACACTGAAGCTTTCTTT.

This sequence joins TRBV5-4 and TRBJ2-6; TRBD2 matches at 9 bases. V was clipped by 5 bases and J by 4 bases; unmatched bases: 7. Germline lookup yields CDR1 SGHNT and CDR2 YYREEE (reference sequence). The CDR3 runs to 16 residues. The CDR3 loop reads CASSLAGVGGANVLTF. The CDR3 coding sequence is TGTGCCAGCAGTTTAGCGGGGGTCGGGGGGGCCAACGTCCTGACTTTC.

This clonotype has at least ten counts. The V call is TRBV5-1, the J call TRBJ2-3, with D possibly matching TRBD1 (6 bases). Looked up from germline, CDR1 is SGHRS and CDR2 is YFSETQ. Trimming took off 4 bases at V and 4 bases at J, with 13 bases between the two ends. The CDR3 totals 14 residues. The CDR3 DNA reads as TGCGCCAGCAGCCTGGGGACATCAGCAGATACGCAGTATTTT. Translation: CASSLGTSADTQYF.

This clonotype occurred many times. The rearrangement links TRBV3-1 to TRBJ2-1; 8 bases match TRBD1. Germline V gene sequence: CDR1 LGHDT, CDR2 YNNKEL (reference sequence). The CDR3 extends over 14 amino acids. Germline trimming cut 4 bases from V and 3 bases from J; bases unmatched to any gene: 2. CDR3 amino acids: CASSRDRSYNEQFF. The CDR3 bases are TGTGCCAGCAGCCGGGACAGGAGCTACAATGAGCAGTTCTTC.

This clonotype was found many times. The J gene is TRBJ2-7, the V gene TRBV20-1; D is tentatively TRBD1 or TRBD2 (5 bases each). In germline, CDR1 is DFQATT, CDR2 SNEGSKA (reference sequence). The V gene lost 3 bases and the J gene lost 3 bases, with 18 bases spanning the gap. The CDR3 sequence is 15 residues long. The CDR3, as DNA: TGCAGTGCTAGGGGAACCGGGACGACCAACTACGAGCAGTACTTC. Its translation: CSARGTGTTNYEQYF.

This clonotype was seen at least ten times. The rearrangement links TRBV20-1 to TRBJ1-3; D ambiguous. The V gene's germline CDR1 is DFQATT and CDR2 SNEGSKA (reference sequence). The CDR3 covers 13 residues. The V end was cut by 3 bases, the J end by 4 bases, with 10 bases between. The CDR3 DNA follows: TGCAGTGCTAGTTCCTTGAGCGGAAACACCATATATTTT. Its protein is CSASSLSGNTIYF.

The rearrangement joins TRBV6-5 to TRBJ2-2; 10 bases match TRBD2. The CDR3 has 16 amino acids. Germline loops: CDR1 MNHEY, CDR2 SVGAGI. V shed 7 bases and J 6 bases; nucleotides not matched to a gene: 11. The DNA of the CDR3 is TGTGCCAGCACCCCAACCGGGACTAGCGACTCCGGGGAGCTGTTTTTT. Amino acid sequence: CASTPTGTSDSGELFF.

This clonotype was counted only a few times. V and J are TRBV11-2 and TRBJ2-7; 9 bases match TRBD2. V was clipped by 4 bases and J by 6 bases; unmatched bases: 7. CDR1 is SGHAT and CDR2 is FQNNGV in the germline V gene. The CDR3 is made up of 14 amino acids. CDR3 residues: CASSSAGGGPEQYF. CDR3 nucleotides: TGTGCCAGCAGCTCGGCGGGAGGGGGTCCCGAGCAGTACTTC.

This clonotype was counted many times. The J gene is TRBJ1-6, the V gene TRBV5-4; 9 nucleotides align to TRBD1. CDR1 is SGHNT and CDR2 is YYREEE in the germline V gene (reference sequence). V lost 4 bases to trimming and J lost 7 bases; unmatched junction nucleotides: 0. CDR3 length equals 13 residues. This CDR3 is CASSGTGNSPLHF. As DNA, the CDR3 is TGTGCCAGCAGCGGGACAGGGAATTCACCCCTCCACTTT.

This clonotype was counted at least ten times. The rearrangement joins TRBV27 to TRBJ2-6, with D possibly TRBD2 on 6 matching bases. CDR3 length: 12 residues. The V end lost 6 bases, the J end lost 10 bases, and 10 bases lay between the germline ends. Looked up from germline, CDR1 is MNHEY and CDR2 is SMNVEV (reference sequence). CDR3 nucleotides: TGTGCCAGCAGCGGGAGCTTAAACGTCCTGACTTTC. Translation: CASSGSLNVLTF.

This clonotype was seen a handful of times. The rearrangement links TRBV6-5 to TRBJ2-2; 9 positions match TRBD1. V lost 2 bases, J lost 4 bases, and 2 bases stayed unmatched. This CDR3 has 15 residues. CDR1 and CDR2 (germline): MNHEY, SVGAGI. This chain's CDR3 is CASSYGQGFTGELFF. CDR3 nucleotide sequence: TGTGCCAGCAGTTACGGACAGGGGTTCACCGGGGAGCTGTTTTTT.

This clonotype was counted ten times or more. CDR3 nucleotides: TGTGCCAGCAGCTTGGTGGGAGGAACCTACGAGCAGTACTTC. Its translation is CASSLVGGTYEQYF. The chain uses TRBV5-6 and TRBJ2-7, with D possibly TRBD2 on 6 matching bases. This CDR3 contains 14 residues. The V and J ends lost 0 bases and 2 bases respectively, with 9 bases between them. Looked up from germline, CDR1 is SGHDT and CDR2 is YYEEEE.

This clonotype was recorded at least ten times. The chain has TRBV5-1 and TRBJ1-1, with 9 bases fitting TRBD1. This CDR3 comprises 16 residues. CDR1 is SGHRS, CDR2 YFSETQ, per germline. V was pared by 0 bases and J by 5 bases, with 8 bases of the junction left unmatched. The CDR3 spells CASSLDRGPKRTEAFF. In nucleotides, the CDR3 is TGCGCCAGCAGCTTGGACAGGGGGCCCAAAAGGACTGAAGCTTTCTTT.